This note documents a single T cell receptor (beta chain) sequence. The antigen remains undetermined. This specimen comes from a study of shared clonotypes between healthy human individuals. Study findings and constraints: Lower generation probabilities were found for non-shared clonotypes than for those shared by all four donors.

This CDR3 region has 16 residues. V was shortened by 3 bases and J by 2 bases, with 14 bases between the two germline ends. Per the germline V gene, CDR1 is SGDLS and CDR2 is YYNGEE. The method was immunoSEQ multiplex PCR; TCRdb's version includes in-frame clones alone and lacks a portion of them. The repertoire includes over 2 million clones, 85% to 95% of them detected once, and around 1.1% sits in the top ten. CD45RO-negative CD8 cells positively selected for CCR7 made up the naive population, which excluded terminally differentiated effector memory CD45RA+ cells. Donors were Caucasian adults residing in Nashville, Tennessee, USA.

V gene TRBV9 combines with J gene TRBJ2-2; possibly TRBD2 for D (5 bases). This receptor was identified in a man between 18 and 35 years old in good health. The sequenced material came from naive CD8+ T cells sorted from blood. DNA of the CDR3: TGTGCCAGCAGCGCCGGACTTAACCTCAACACCGGGGAGCTGTTTTTT. Its translation: CASSAGLNLNTGELFF. The full variable domain, with the rest looked up from reference TRBV9 and TRBJ2-2, is DSGVTQTPKHLITATGQRVTLRCSPRSGDLSVYWYQQSLDQGLQFLIQYYNGEERAKGNILERFSAQQFPDLHSELNLSSLELGDSALYFCASSAGLNLNTGELFFGEGSRLTVL.